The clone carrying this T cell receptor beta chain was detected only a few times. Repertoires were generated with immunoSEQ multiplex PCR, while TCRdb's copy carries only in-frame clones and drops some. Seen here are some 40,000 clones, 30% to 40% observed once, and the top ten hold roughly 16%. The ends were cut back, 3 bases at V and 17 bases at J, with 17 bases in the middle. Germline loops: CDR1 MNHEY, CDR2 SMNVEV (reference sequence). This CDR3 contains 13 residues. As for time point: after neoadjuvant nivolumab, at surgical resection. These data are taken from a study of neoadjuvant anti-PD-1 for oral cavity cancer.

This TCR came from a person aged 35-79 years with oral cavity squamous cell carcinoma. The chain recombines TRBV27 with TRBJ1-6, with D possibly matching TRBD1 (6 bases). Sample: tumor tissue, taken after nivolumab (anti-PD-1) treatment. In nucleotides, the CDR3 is TGTGCCAGCAGTTTGGGGCCGGGGGGCTCCGTCCACTTT. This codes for CASSLGPGGSVHF.